This T cell receptor beta chain was documented in a study of regulatory T cells in long-lasting Graves disease. This clonotype has a handful of counts. The antigen is not known. V was clipped by 2 bases and J by 8 bases; unmatched bases: 18. The CDR3 is 17 residues long. Germline-derived CDR1 and CDR2 are SGHRS and YFSETQ. Time point here: persistent/refractory GD, antithyroid drugs over 5 years with positive TRAb. TCR sequences were obtained from RNA taken from PBMCs. Library construction for TCR beta used iRepertoire HTBI primers and Arm-PCR of CDR3 regions. TCRdb re-derived calls from the multiplex PCR reads in MiXCR, one entry per CDR3 protein. The sample lists more than 650,000 distinct CDR3 sequences; roughly 30% were seen once. Findings of the study overall: Only peripheral blood was studied, not thyroid tissue.

The rearrangement links TRBV5-1 to TRBJ1-2; 7 nucleotides agree with TRBD1. The sequence derives from a female donor with Graves disease. The sample here was peripheral blood mononuclear cells (PBMCs), taken when the disease was refractory, from a patient treated with antithyroid drugs. CDR3 residues: CASSLYADRASSSGYTF. As DNA, the CDR3 is TGCGCCAGCAGCTTATACGCCGACAGGGCCAGCAGTTCGGGCTACACCTTC.